The 5 T cell receptor beta chains in this list originate from one sample, sequenced in a study of cytomegalovirus exposure and HLA in healthy donors (dated by TCRdb to the late 2010s). The library came from the immunoSEQ multiplex PCR assay. TCRdb took this table from immuneACCESS and kept in-frame rearrangements with V and J called. Such tables lack part of the clones; where checked against another copy, unresolved V genes explain under half of the gap, and the rest is unexplained. The sample yields 260,000 or so clones; more than 75% were counted once. Clones ranked in the top ten supply approximately 0.94% of the sample. Sequencing was carried out using PBMCs. The receptors come from a woman aged 18 to 35 in good health and CMV-seronegative.

The chain carries TRBV11-2 and TRBJ1-1; a weak D match, TRBD1 (5 bases). This CDR3 region has 12 residues. The germline V gene has CDR1 SGHAT and CDR2 FQNNGV. The ends were cut back, 3 bases at V and 8 bases at J, with 10 bases in the middle. The CDR3 coding sequence is TGTGCCAGCAGCTTCGGGGGTGAGGAAGCTTTCTTT. Residues: CASSFGGEEAFF.

The chain joins TRBV28 to TRBJ1-1; D is unresolved. Germline-derived CDR1 and CDR2 are MDHEN and SYDVKM. This CDR3 has 14 residues. Trimming pared 7 bases from V and 0 bases from J, leaving 12 bases between. CDR3 in amino acids: CASNEDRLNTEAFF. The CDR3 nucleotides read TGTGCCAGCAATGAGGATCGGCTGAACACTGAAGCTTTCTTT. Variable domain in full (rest from reference TRBV28 and TRBJ1-1): DVKVTQSSRYLVKRTGEKVFLECVQDMDHENMFWYRQDPGLGLRLIYFSYDVKMKEKGDIPEGYSVSREKKERFSLILESASTNQTSMYLCASNEDRLNTEAFFGQGTRLTVV.

The V call is TRBV4-3, the J call TRBJ2-6; a possible D gene is TRBD2 (5 bases). Germline CDR1 is LGHNA and CDR2 is YSLEER. Trimming shortened V by 0 bases and J by 0 bases, and 12 bases separated the two germline ends. The CDR3 has 18 amino acids. The CDR3 DNA reads as TGCGCCAGCAGCCAAGATCCGACGGGAAGCTCTGGGGCCAACGTCCTGACTTTC. Amino acid sequence: CASSQDPTGSSGANVLTF.

Note on this clone: In the same sample, other DNA sequences code for this CDR3. The V call is TRBV9, the J call TRBJ1-5; a weak D match, TRBD1 (6 bases). Germline V gene sequence: CDR1 SGDLS, CDR2 YYNGEE. The CDR3 runs to 15 residues. Deletions cut 0 bases from V and 3 bases from J, with 10 bases between. CDR3 DNA: TGTGCCAGCAGCGTAGGTCAGGGGAACAATCAGCCCCAGCATTTT. Its protein product is CASSVGQGNNQPQHF.

This chain uses TRBV15 with TRBJ2-1, with 11 bases matching TRBD1. V lost 9 bases, J lost 3 bases, and 7 bases stayed unmatched. This CDR3 comprises 15 residues. Germline V gene data show CDR1 as LNHNV and CDR2 as YYDKDF (reference sequence). DNA for the CDR3: TGTGCCACTCGAACCGGGACAGGGGGCTACAATGAGCAGTTCTTC. Its translation: CATRTGTGGYNEQFF. Full variable domain (remainder filled in from reference TRBV15 and TRBJ2-1): DAMVIQNPRYQVTQFGKPVTLSCSQTLNHNVMYWYQQKSSQAPKLLFHYYDKDFNNEADTPDNFQSRRPNTSFCFLDIRSPGLGDTAMYLCATRTGTGGYNEQFFGPGTRLTVL.